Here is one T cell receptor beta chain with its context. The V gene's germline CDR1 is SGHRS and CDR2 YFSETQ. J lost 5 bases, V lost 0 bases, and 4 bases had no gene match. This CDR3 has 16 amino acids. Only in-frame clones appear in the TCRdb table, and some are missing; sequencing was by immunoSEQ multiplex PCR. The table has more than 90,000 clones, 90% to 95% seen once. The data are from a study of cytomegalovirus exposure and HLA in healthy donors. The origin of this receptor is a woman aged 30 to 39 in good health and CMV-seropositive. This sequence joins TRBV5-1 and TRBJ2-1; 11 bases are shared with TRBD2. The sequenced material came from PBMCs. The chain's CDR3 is CASSLETSGVNNEQFF. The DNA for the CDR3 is TGCGCCAGCAGCTTGGAGACTAGCGGGGTCAACAATGAGCAGTTCTTC.